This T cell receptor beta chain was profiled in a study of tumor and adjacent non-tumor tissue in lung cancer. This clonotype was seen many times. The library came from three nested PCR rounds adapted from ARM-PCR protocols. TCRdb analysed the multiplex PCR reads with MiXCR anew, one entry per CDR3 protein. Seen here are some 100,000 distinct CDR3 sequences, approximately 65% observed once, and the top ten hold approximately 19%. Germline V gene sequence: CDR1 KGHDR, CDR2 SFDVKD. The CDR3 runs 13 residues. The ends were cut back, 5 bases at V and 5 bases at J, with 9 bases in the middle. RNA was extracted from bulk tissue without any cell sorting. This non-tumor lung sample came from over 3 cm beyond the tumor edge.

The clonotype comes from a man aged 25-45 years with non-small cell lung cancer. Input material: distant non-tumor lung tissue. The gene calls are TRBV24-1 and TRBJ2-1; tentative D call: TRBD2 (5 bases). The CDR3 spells CATSAGSHNEQFF. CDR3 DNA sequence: TGTGCCACCAGTGCTGGGAGTCACAATGAGCAGTTCTTC.